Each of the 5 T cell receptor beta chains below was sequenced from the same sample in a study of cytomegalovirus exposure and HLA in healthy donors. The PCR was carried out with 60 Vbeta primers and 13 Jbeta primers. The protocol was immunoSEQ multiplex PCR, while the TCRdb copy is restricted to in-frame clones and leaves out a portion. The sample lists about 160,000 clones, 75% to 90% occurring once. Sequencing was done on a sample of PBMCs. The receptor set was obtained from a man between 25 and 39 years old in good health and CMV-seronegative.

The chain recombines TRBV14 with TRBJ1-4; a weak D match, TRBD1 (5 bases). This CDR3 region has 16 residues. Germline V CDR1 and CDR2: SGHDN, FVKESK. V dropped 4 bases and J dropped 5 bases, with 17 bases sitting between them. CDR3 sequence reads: CASSPFKGLRNEKLFF. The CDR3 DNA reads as TGTGCCAGCAGCCCCTTCAAGGGGTTGAGAAATGAAAAACTGTTTTTT.

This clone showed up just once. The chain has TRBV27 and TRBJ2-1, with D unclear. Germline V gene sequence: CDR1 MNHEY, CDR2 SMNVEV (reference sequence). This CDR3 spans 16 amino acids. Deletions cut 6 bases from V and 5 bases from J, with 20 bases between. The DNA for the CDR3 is TGTGCCAGCAGCTTTAGTAGTGAAGACCAGGACAATGAGCAGTTCTTC. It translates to CASSFSSEDQDNEQFF.

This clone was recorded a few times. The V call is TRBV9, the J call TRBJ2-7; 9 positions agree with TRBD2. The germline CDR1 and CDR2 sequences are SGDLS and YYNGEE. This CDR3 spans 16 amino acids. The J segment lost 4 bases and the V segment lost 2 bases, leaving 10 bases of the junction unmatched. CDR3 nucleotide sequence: TGTGCCAGCAGCGTTGGGGCGGGAGGGCCGATGTACGAGCAGTACTTC. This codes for CASSVGAGGPMYEQYF.

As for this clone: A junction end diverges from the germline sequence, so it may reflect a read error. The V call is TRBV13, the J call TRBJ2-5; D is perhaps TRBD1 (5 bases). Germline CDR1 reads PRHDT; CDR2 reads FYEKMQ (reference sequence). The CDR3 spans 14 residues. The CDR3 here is CAGSPSLGPETQYF. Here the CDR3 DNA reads TGTGCCGGCAGCCCGTCGTTGGGGCCAGAGACCCAGTACTTC.

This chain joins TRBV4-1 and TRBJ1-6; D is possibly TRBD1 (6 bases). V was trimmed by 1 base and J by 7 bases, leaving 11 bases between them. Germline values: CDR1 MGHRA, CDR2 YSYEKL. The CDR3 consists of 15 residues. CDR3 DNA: TGCGCCAGCAGCCAAGGGGTCACAGGGAATTCACCCCTCCACTTT. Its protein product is CASSQGVTGNSPLHF.